What follows are 27 T cell receptor beta chains derived from one specimen sequenced in a study of shared clonotypes between healthy human individuals. Assay used: immunoSEQ multiplex PCR; TCRdb lists only in-frame clones, some missing. The table records about 1.1 million clones, around 78% of them present only once. The specimen sequenced was memory CD4+ T cells from PBMCs. Subset in this sample: CD45RA-negative fraction. These receptors were collected from a young man in good health. Some clones in this sample may be carry-over from other donors' samples.

Points on this clone: In the same sample, other DNA sequences code for this CDR3. This rearrangement joins TRBV5-1 to TRBJ2-5; 8 positions match TRBD1. This CDR3 is 14 amino acids long. The germline V gene has CDR1 SGHRS and CDR2 YFSETQ. V lost 3 bases and J lost 3; bases outside the gene matches: 4. Here the CDR3 reads CASSSQGAEETQYF. DNA for the CDR3: TGCGCCAGCAGCTCCCAGGGGGCTGAAGAGACCCAGTACTTC. The full variable domain, completed using reference TRBV5-1 and TRBJ2-5, is KAGVTQTPRYLIKTRGQQVTLSCSPISGHRSVSWYQQTPGQGLQFLFEYFSETQRNKGNFPGRFSGRQFSNSRSEMNVSTLELGDSALYLCASSSQGAEETQYFGPGTRLLVL.

The J gene is TRBJ2-7, the V gene TRBV6-4; a weak D match, TRBD2 (5 bases). The CDR3 runs to 16 residues. Per germline, CDR1 MRHNA and CDR2 SNTAGT. Trimming cost V 4 bases and J 0 bases, with 16 bases left between them. For the CDR3, the DNA is TGTGCCAGCAGTGCTCTCTACAACGGGGTCTCCTACGAGCAGTACTTC. Its translation: CASSALYNGVSYEQYF.

The chain has TRBV25-1 and TRBJ2-1; 12 nucleotides align to TRBD2. Germline V gives CDR1 MGHDK, CDR2 SYGVNS. Trimming at V came to 4 bases and at J to 9 bases, leaving 4 bases not matched to a gene. This CDR3 has 14 amino acids. The CDR3 nucleotides read TGTGCCAGCAGTGTGGCTAGCGGGAGGGTTGAGCAGTTCTTC. Its protein is CASSVASGRVEQFF.

CDR3 bases: TGTGCCAGCAGCCCGACAGAGCTTCAGCCCCAGCATTTT. Protein sequence: CASSPTELQPQHF. The chain carries TRBV27 and TRBJ1-5; tentatively, D is TRBD1 (5 bases). Germline V lookup: CDR1 MNHEY, CDR2 SMNVEV (reference sequence). V was clipped by 6 bases and J by 6 bases, with 12 bases between them. The CDR3 spans 13 residues.

The chain joins TRBV11-2 to TRBJ2-5; D is uncertain. The V end lost 1 base, the J end lost 1 base, and 13 bases lay between the germline ends. Germline CDR1 SGHAT, CDR2 FQNNGV. The CDR3 extends over 16 amino acids. CDR3 protein: CASSLGGARTQETQYF. In DNA form, the CDR3 reads TGTGCCAGCAGCTTAGGAGGCGCTAGAACCCAAGAGACCCAGTACTTC.

The chain couples TRBV11-2 to TRBJ2-1; 8 bases fit TRBD2. J was trimmed by 15 bases and V by 2 bases; bases with no gene match: 15. The CDR3 length is 15 residues. CDR1 is SGHAT, CDR2 FQNNGV, per germline. CDR3 residues: CASSLMGLPGTRWFF. The CDR3 nucleotides are TGTGCCAGCAGCTTAATGGGGTTACCCGGGACTAGATGGTTCTTC.

This clone was counted a single time. The chain uses TRBV2 and TRBJ1-1; D is unclear. This CDR3 is 14 amino acids long. Per germline, CDR1 SNHLY and CDR2 FYNNEI. V was cut by 6 bases and J by 0 bases, with 11 bases left in between. The CDR3 sequence is CASSGPRLNTEAFF. The CDR3 bases are TGTGCCAGCAGCGGACCCCGTTTGAACACTGAAGCTTTCTTT.

The chain employs TRBV6-4 and TRBJ2-7; D remains ambiguous. This CDR3 is built from 10 residues. V lost 7 bases and J lost 7, with 8 bases in between. CDR1 is MRHNA, CDR2 SNTAGT, per germline. DNA for the CDR3: TGTGCCAGCAAAGAGGAAGAGCAGTACTTC. It codes for CASKEEEQYF.

Of note for this clone: Additional DNA sequences in this sample encode the identical CDR3. V and J are TRBV5-1 and TRBJ2-1; the D is unclear. V lost 0 bases and J 1 base, leaving 8 bases between the germline ends. From germline, CDR1 is SGHRS and CDR2 YFSETQ. This CDR3 region has 15 residues. CDR3 protein: CASSLDGGSYNEQFF. CDR3 sequence (DNA): TGCGCCAGCAGCTTGGACGGTGGATCCTACAATGAGCAGTTCTTC.

The V and J genes are TRBV28 and TRBJ2-1; no definite D call. Trimming stripped 3 bases from V and 1 base from J, with 7 bases between. Germline V gives CDR1 MDHEN, CDR2 SYDVKM. CDR3 size: 14 residues. The CDR3 sequence: CASSFSSSYNEQFF. CDR3 DNA sequence: TGTGCCAGCAGTTTTAGCAGTTCCTACAATGAGCAGTTCTTC.

The CDR3 DNA sequence: TGCAGCGTTGAAGACAACGATGGCTACACCTTC. It specifies CSVEDNDGYTF. V usage is TRBV29-1 and J usage is TRBJ1-2; D ambiguous. Germline V CDR1 and CDR2: SQVTM, ANQGSEA. The CDR3 covers 11 residues. V was shortened by 0 bases and J by 6 bases, with 5 bases between the two germline ends.

V is TRBV10-3 and J is TRBJ1-1; D not certain. Trimming stripped 2 bases from V and 7 bases from J, with 14 bases between. Germline values: CDR1 ENHRY, CDR2 SYGVKD. This CDR3 contains 14 residues. The CDR3: CAISEEGRADEAFF. DNA of the CDR3: TGTGCCATCAGTGAGGAAGGGCGCGCGGATGAAGCTTTCTTT.

For this clone: A read error is possible here, since a much larger clone lies one base away. Other DNA sequences from this sample encode an identical CDR3 as well. The chain joins TRBV28 to TRBJ1-5; 7 bases fit TRBD1. The CDR3 is 16 amino acids. CDR1 and CDR2 from the germline V gene are MDHEN and SYDVKM. V lost 5 bases to trimming and J lost 6 bases; unmatched junction nucleotides: 13. CDR3 coding DNA: TGTGCCAGCAGTCCAGAGGGGGCCAAAAGGAGTCAGCCCCAGCATTTT. As protein: CASSPEGAKRSQPQHF.

Concerning this clone itself: Other DNA sequences in this sample translate to the same CDR3. This chain links TRBV28 with TRBJ2-6, with a weak D call TRBD2 (6 bases). Germline V gene data show CDR1 as MDHEN and CDR2 as SYDVKM. The CDR3 spans 15 residues. V lost 2 bases, J lost 2 bases, and 7 bases lay in between. The CDR3 protein is CASSLGGAGANVLTF. CDR3 DNA sequence: TGTGCCAGCAGTTTAGGAGGGGCTGGGGCCAACGTCCTGACTTTC.

The V and J genes are TRBV30 and TRBJ1-6; a weak D match, TRBD1 (6 bases). The ends were cut back, 8 bases at V and 4 bases at J, with 12 bases in the middle. CDR3 length: 13 residues. The germline CDR1 and CDR2 sequences are GTSNPN and SVGIG (reference sequence). CDR3: CARTQGYNSPLHF. CDR3 sequence (DNA): TGTGCCCGTACACAGGGATATAATTCACCCCTCCACTTT. Using reference TRBV30 and TRBJ1-6 for the parts outside the CDR3, the full variable domain is SQTIHQWPATLVQPVGSPLSLECTVEGTSNPNLYWYRQAAGRGLQLLFYSVGIGQISSEVPQNLSASRPQDRQFILSSKKLLLSDSGFYLCARTQGYNSPLHFGNGTRLTVT.

This chain joins TRBV7-2 and TRBJ2-5; unclear D gene. Deletions cut 5 bases from V and 5 bases from J, with 12 bases between. Germline CDR1 SGHTA, CDR2 FQGNSA. This CDR3 region has 13 residues. This CDR3 reads CASSRRTRETQYF. The CDR3 nucleotides read TGTGCCAGCAGCCGACGGACCCGGGAGACCCAGTACTTC.

The sample holds one count of this clone. The chain carries TRBV18 and TRBJ2-1; possible D gene TRBD2, 7 bases. Trimming cost V 0 bases and J 0 bases, with 15 bases left between them. The CDR3 totals 18 residues. Germline V gene data show CDR1 as KGHSH and CDR2 as LQKENI. CDR3 region: CASSPPIGGGDSYNEQFF. Here the CDR3 DNA reads TGTGCCAGCTCACCACCGATAGGGGGGGGTGACTCCTACAATGAGCAGTTCTTC.

The chain recombines TRBV2 with TRBJ2-3, with D possibly TRBD2 on 6 matching bases. Germline V gene sequence: CDR1 SNHLY, CDR2 FYNNEI. This CDR3 contains 13 residues. Trimming pared 6 bases from V and 4 bases from J, leaving 11 bases between. The CDR3 reads CASREGLADTQYF. CDR3 DNA sequence: TGTGCCAGCAGGGAGGGCCTCGCAGATACGCAGTATTTT.

The chain recombines TRBV18 with TRBJ1-2, with TRBD1 identical over 10 bases. With 3 bases clipped from V and 1 base from J, the junction kept 5 bases outside the gene matches. This CDR3 region has 16 residues. Per the germline V gene, CDR1 is KGHSH and CDR2 is LQKENI. The CDR3 sequence: CASSPGQGSFNYGYTF. The DNA for the CDR3 is TGTGCCAGCTCACCGGGACAGGGGTCCTTTAACTATGGCTACACCTTC.

This rearrangement joins TRBV30 to TRBJ2-5, with 8 nucleotides matching TRBD2. The CDR3 has 10 amino acids. CDR1 and CDR2 from the germline V gene are GTSNPN and SVGIG (reference sequence). V was pared by 4 bases and J by 13 bases, with 5 bases of the junction left unmatched. The CDR3 sequence: CAWKLAVLYF. As DNA, the CDR3 is TGTGCCTGGAAACTAGCGGTGTTGTACTTC.

Only one count was recorded for this clone. The chain links TRBV28 to TRBJ1-1; a weak D match, TRBD1 (5 bases). This CDR3 is 16 amino acids long. Germline loops: CDR1 MDHEN, CDR2 SYDVKM. V shed 2 bases and J shed 0 bases, with 13 bases lying between them. DNA for the CDR3: TGTGCCAGCAGTTTACCCGCCGGGGCCCTGAACACTGAAGCTTTCTTT. Translation gives CASSLPAGALNTEAFF.

This rearrangement joins TRBV28 to TRBJ1-1, with D possibly being TRBD1 (6 bases). The CDR3 runs to 16 residues. Germline loops: CDR1 MDHEN, CDR2 SYDVKM. V shed 5 bases and J shed 5 bases, with 21 bases lying between them. The CDR3 reads CASSQNRDPWGTEAFF. The CDR3 DNA sequence: TGTGCCAGCAGTCAGAACAGGGACCCTTGGGGAACTGAAGCTTTCTTT.

The chain links TRBV7-2 to TRBJ2-7; tentatively, D is TRBD1 (6 bases). CDR1 and CDR2 from the germline V gene are SGHTA and FQGNSA. The CDR3 loop spans 14 amino acids. Trimming took off 3 bases at V and 2 bases at J, with 11 bases between the two ends. The CDR3 bases are TGTGCCAGCAGCTTTAGACAGGTCCCCTACGAGCAGTACTTC. Residues: CASSFRQVPYEQYF. Based on the CDR3 plus reference TRBV7-2 and TRBJ2-7, the full variable domain is GAGVSQSPSNKVTEKGKDVELRCDPISGHTALYWYRQSLGQGLEFLIYFQGNSAPDKSGLPSDRFSAERTGGSVSTLTIQRTQQEDSAVYLCASSFRQVPYEQYFGPGTRLTVT.

The chain couples TRBV14 to TRBJ2-1; D is unclear. This CDR3 comprises 12 residues. V was cut by 4 bases and J by 4 bases, with 5 bases left in between. Germline V gene data show CDR1 as SGHDN and CDR2 as FVKESK. The CDR3 is CASSPIYNEQFF. CDR3 DNA: TGTGCCAGCAGCCCAATTTACAATGAGCAGTTCTTC.

V gene TRBV7-8 combines with J gene TRBJ2-5; 7 bases align to TRBD1. V was pared by 6 bases and J by 1 base, with 8 bases of the junction left unmatched. There are 15 residues in the CDR3. Per the germline V gene, CDR1 is SGHVS and CDR2 is FQNEAQ. The CDR3 nucleotides read TGTGCCAGCAGTTACTACCGGGACAGCCAAGAGACCCAGTACTTC. Its translation is CASSYYRDSQETQYF. The variable domain in full, with the rest retrieved from reference TRBV7-8 and TRBJ2-5, is GAGVSQSPRYKVAKRGQDVALRCDPISGHVSLFWYQQALGQGPEFLTYFQNEAQLDKSGLPSDRFFAERPEGSVSTLKIQRTQQEDSAVYLCASSYYRDSQETQYFGPGTRLLVL.

The CDR3 sequence: CASRDTSGSDEQYF. As DNA, the CDR3 is TGTGCCAGCAGGGACACTAGCGGGAGCGACGAGCAGTACTTC. The V call is TRBV2, the J call TRBJ2-7; TRBD2 matches at 11 bases. From germline, CDR1 is SNHLY and CDR2 FYNNEI. V gave up 6 bases and J gave up 5 bases; unmatched junction bases: 6. This CDR3 is 14 amino acids long.

CDR3 in DNA: TGTGCCAGCAGCGCCGCGCAGGGGGTTTACGAGCAGTACTTC. This translates into CASSAAQGVYEQYF. The rearrangement joins TRBV7-8 to TRBJ2-5; 7 nucleotides agree with TRBD1. The J call may be mistaken, given a closer DNA end match to TRBJ2-7. In germline, CDR1 is SGHVS, CDR2 FQNEAQ. This CDR3 is built from 14 residues.